This is a list of T cell receptor beta chains from one sample in a study of cytomegalovirus exposure and HLA in healthy donors. Assay used: immunoSEQ multiplex PCR; TCRdb lists only in-frame clones, some missing. The data contain about 190,000 clones, roughly four fifths of them seen just once; the ten biggest clones take up less than 4%. Sequencing input: PBMCs. The source of these receptors is a woman aged 25 to 39 in good health and CMV-seropositive. Each CDR3 is given with its conserved first and last residue. A D gene is named only where the DNA matches it firmly. The size of a clone is reported for some rows only, either as once, few or many, or as a class for expanded clones.

d_call: TRBD2
v_call: TRBV28
clone_size: .
j_call: TRBJ2-1
cdr3_nt: TGTGCCAGCAGTTTAGGGGTAGCGGGGGGATACAATGAGCAGTTCTTC
cdr3_aa: CASSLGVAGGYNEQFF

d_call: TRBD2
v_call: TRBV11-2
clone_size: .
j_call: TRBJ2-1
cdr3_nt: TGTGCCAGCAGCTTAGAAATACTAGCGGGAGGCAATGAGCAGTTCTTC
cdr3_aa: CASSLEILAGGNEQFF

d_call: .
v_call: TRBV2
clone_size: .
j_call: TRBJ2-1
cdr3_nt: TGTGCCAGCAGTGAGCTGAGCTCCTACAATGAGCAGTTCTTC
cdr3_aa: CASSELSSYNEQFF

d_call: TRBD1
v_call: TRBV10-1
clone_size: once
j_call: TRBJ2-7
cdr3_nt: TGCGCCAGCAGTGAGAGGGACAGGGTAAGCGAGCAGTACTTC
cdr3_aa: CASSERDRVSEQYF

d_call: .
v_call: TRBV15
clone_size: few
j_call: TRBJ1-4
cdr3_nt: TGTGCCACCAGCAGAGATCCAGGGGTTAGTGAAAAACTGTTTTTT
cdr3_aa: CATSRDPGVSEKLFF

d_call: TRBD2
v_call: TRBV27
clone_size: .
j_call: TRBJ2-3
cdr3_nt: TGTGCCAGCAGTTTATCTAGCGGGCCCCCAATCACAGATACGCAGTATTTT
cdr3_aa: CASSLSSGPPITDTQYF

d_call: TRBD2
v_call: TRBV7-2
clone_size: .
j_call: TRBJ2-7
cdr3_nt: TGTGCCAGCAGCTTAGAATTAAGCGGGAACTCCTACGAGCAGTACTTC
cdr3_aa: CASSLELSGNSYEQYF

d_call: .
v_call: TRBV27
clone_size: .
j_call: TRBJ2-7
cdr3_nt: TGTGCCAGCAGTTTAGGCAGGCACTACGAGCAGTACTTC
cdr3_aa: CASSLGRHYEQYF

d_call: TRBD1
v_call: TRBV19
clone_size: .
j_call: TRBJ2-3
cdr3_nt: TGTGCCAGTAGTATAGGGACAGGGACAGATACGCAGTATTTT
cdr3_aa: CASSIGTGTDTQYF

d_call: .
v_call: TRBV7-9
clone_size: .
j_call: TRBJ1-2
cdr3_nt: TGTGCCAGCAGCTTAGTAGTCAGGGGTGACTATGGCTACACCTTC
cdr3_aa: CASSLVVRGDYGYTF

d_call: .
v_call: TRBV5-1
clone_size: .
j_call: TRBJ2-3
cdr3_nt: TGCGCCAGCAGGAAACAGGGGGGGACCACAGATACGCAGTATTTT
cdr3_aa: CASRKQGGTTDTQYF

d_call: TRBD2
v_call: TRBV7-9
clone_size: .
j_call: TRBJ2-1
cdr3_nt: TGTTCCAGCAGCTCGGGCGGGGGAGATAACTACAATGAGCAGTTCTTC
cdr3_aa: CSSSSGGGDNYNEQFF

d_call: TRBD2
v_call: TRBV7-9
clone_size: once
j_call: TRBJ2-3
cdr3_nt: TGTGCCAGCAGCTTAGCGTCCGCGGGAGGAGCCACAGATACGCAGTATTTT
cdr3_aa: CASSLASAGGATDTQYF

d_call: TRBD1
v_call: TRBV4-1
clone_size: .
j_call: TRBJ1-1
cdr3_nt: TGCGCCAGCAGCCAACCAGGGGGCCGGAACACTGAAGCTTTCTTT
cdr3_aa: CASSQPGGRNTEAFF

d_call: TRBD1
v_call: TRBV11-2
clone_size: .
j_call: TRBJ2-2
cdr3_nt: TGTGCCAGCACGAAGGGAAAGGGGACAGGGGGCATCGGGGAGCTGTTTTTT
cdr3_aa: CASTKGKGTGGIGELFF

d_call: .
v_call: TRBV18
clone_size: .
j_call: TRBJ1-1
cdr3_nt: TGTGCCACCAAACCGGGGGACTCGCCGAACACTGAAGCTTTCTTT
cdr3_aa: CATKPGDSPNTEAFF

d_call: .
v_call: TRBV5-6
clone_size: once
j_call: TRBJ2-3
cdr3_nt: TGTGCCAGCAGCTTGGGGCTCCGAGGAGATACGCAGTATTTT
cdr3_aa: CASSLGLRGDTQYF

d_call: .
v_call: TRBV27
clone_size: .
j_call: TRBJ2-2
cdr3_nt: TGTGCCACTAGGCGGGGAAGGGGCTCCACCGGGGAGCTGTTTTTT
cdr3_aa: CATRRGRGSTGELFF